This entry lists 21 T cell receptor beta chains sequenced from one sample in a study of beta chain features in type 1 diabetes. As every portion of the isolated RNA was reverse transcribed, the sequencing read expressed TCRB transcripts. The data were produced by immunoSEQ multiplex PCR, yet TCRdb's version contains in-frame clones alone and is incomplete. The sample includes about 290,000 clones, about 8.5% of them seen just once. The sample consisted of central memory CD4+ T cells from blood. The source is a woman aged 18-30 years in good health.

In this sample, this clone turned up a few times. The chain is built from TRBV15 and TRBJ1-6; D is perhaps TRBD1 (5 bases). Trimming pared 3 bases from V and 8 bases from J, leaving 8 bases between. This CDR3 region has 13 residues. CDR1 is LNHNV, CDR2 YYDKDF, per germline (reference sequence). CDR3 protein: CATSRTADSPLHF. The CDR3 nucleotides are TGTGCCACCAGCAGGACAGCCGATTCACCCCTCCACTTT.

There are a few counts of this clone. Other DNA sequences of this sample code for an identical CDR3. The V call is TRBV10-3, the J call TRBJ2-7; TRBD1 or TRBD2 may be the D gene (6 bases each). The germline gives CDR1 ENHRY, CDR2 SYGVKD. Deletions cut 0 bases from V and 3 bases from J, with 9 bases between. There are 14 residues in the CDR3. CDR3 loop: CAISESGGLYEQYV. CDR3 sequence (DNA): TGTGCCATCAGTGAGTCGGGGGGCCTCTACGAGCAGTACGTC.

This clone occurred a few times. V usage is TRBV10-3 and J usage is TRBJ1-1; weak D call: TRBD1 (6 bases). CDR1 and CDR2 (germline): ENHRY, SYGVKD. The V end lost 10 bases, the J end lost 0 bases, and 12 bases lay between the germline ends. The CDR3 is 13 residues long. The CDR3, as DNA: TGTGCCACGCGGGACACCCTGAACACTGAAGCTTTCTTT. It specifies CATRDTLNTEAFF.

This clone was seen repeatedly, ten times or more. This rearrangement joins TRBV30 to TRBJ2-7, with 9 nucleotides matching TRBD1. The V gene's germline CDR1 is GTSNPN and CDR2 SVGIG (reference sequence). The V gene end was trimmed by 2 bases and the J gene end by 5 bases; junction bases not matched to a gene: 7. There are 14 residues in the CDR3. As DNA, the CDR3 is TGTGCCTGGAGTCCCCCGGACAGGGGCAACGAGCAGTACTTC. This codes for CAWSPPDRGNEQYF.

This clone was counted a few times. The identical CDR3 is also encoded by other nucleotide sequences in the sample. The V and J genes are TRBV7-9 and TRBJ2-5; D unresolved. Germline loops: CDR1 SEHNR, CDR2 FQNEAQ (reference sequence). V was clipped by 0 bases and J by 5 bases, with 4 bases between them. The CDR3 is 12 residues long. CDR3 sequence reads: CASSLAEETQYF. The CDR3 bases are TGTGCCAGCAGCTTAGCGGAGGAGACCCAGTACTTC.

The V gene is TRBV5-6, the J gene TRBJ1-4; weak D call: TRBD1 (5 bases). The CDR3 is 14 amino acids. Germline values: CDR1 SGHDT, CDR2 YYEEEE. Between the trimmed V and J ends, which lost 4 bases and 10 bases, there was a span of 17 bases. CDR3 residues: CASSAGWGSGKLFF. The CDR3 DNA reads as TGTGCCAGCAGCGCCGGATGGGGGTCCGGAAAACTGTTTTTT.

The chain recombines TRBV11-3 with TRBJ2-5; 8 bases are shared with TRBD1. Trimming cost V 5 bases and J 1 base; bases outside gene matches: 6. The CDR3 sequence is 15 residues long. The V gene's germline CDR1 is SGHNT and CDR2 YENEEA. CDR3: CASSTGTGFQETQYF. Here the CDR3 DNA reads TGTGCCAGCAGCACCGGGACAGGTTTCCAAGAGACCCAGTACTTC.

This chain joins TRBV9 and TRBJ2-1; D may be TRBD2 (5 bases). Trimming took off 3 bases at V and 9 bases at J, with 19 bases between the two ends. The CDR3 loop spans 15 amino acids. Germline CDR1 and CDR2: SGDLS and YYNGEE. The CDR3, as DNA: TGTGCCAGCAGCGAGGACCCGGGAAAGGTGGGTGAGCAGTTCTTC. Translation: CASSEDPGKVGEQFF. The whole variable domain, remainder taken from reference TRBV9 and TRBJ2-1, is DSGVTQTPKHLITATGQRVTLRCSPRSGDLSVYWYQQSLDQGLQFLIQYYNGEERAKGNILERFSAQQFPDLHSELNLSSLELGDSALYFCASSEDPGKVGEQFFGPGTRLTVL.

With respect to this clone: One junction end does not reproduce the germline sequence, and a read error may be involved. This chain joins TRBV7-2 and TRBJ2-3; TRBD2 matches 13 bases. CDR3 length: 16 amino acids. Looked up from germline, CDR1 is SGHTA and CDR2 is FQGNSA. In DNA form, the CDR3 reads TGCGCCAGCAGCCGAGGACTAGCGGGGGTCACAGATACGCAGTATTTT. This encodes CASSRGLAGVTDTQYF.

The gene calls are TRBV7-2 and TRBJ2-5; D gene ambiguous. Germline V CDR1 and CDR2: SGHTA, FQGNSA. CDR3 length: 15 amino acids. Trimming pared 1 base from V and 1 base from J, leaving 10 bases between. The CDR3 sequence is CASSLVADPQETQYF. For the CDR3, the DNA is TGTGCCAGCAGCTTAGTTGCAGATCCCCAAGAGACCCAGTACTTC.

The V gene is TRBV29-1, the J gene TRBJ2-1; 10 bases agree with TRBD1. The CDR3 has 14 residues. The germline CDR1 and CDR2 sequences are SQVTM and ANQGSEA. J lost 1 base, V lost 7 bases, and 4 bases had no gene match. CDR3 nucleotides: TGCAGCGGAGGACAGGGGGGTTCCTACAATGAGCAGTTCTTC. It codes for CSGGQGGSYNEQFF.

This clone was seen only a few times. This CDR3 is also generated by other DNA sequences in the sample. The chain is built from TRBV14 and TRBJ1-2; D remains ambiguous. The CDR3 length is 12 residues. Germline CDR1 reads SGHDN; CDR2 reads FVKESK. The germline V and J ends were trimmed by 1 base and 4 bases, with 4 bases remaining between them. CDR3 loop: CASSQVPYGYTF. The CDR3 DNA follows: TGTGCCAGCAGCCAAGTTCCCTATGGCTACACCTTC.

This clone appeared a few times. The chain joins TRBV4-1 to TRBJ1-3; D is uncertain. The V and J ends lost 0 bases and 0 bases respectively, with 9 bases between them. The CDR3 sequence is 16 residues long. Germline V gene data show CDR1 as MGHRA and CDR2 as YSYEKL. This CDR3 reads CASSQEKRSSGNTIYF. As DNA, the CDR3 is TGCGCCAGCAGCCAAGAGAAACGGAGCTCTGGAAACACCATATATTTT.

The chain employs TRBV28 and TRBJ2-1; 10 positions match TRBD2. V lost 6 bases to trimming and J lost 7 bases; unmatched junction nucleotides: 6. CDR1 is MDHEN, CDR2 SYDVKM, per germline. The CDR3 has 14 amino acids. CDR3 sequence reads: CASRPAGGRNEQFF. Written as DNA, the CDR3 is TGTGCCAGCAGGCCAGCGGGGGGGCGGAATGAGCAGTTCTTC.

Note on this clone: Other DNA sequences from this sample encode an identical CDR3 as well. V usage is TRBV7-2 and J usage is TRBJ2-1; maybe TRBD1 (5 bases). Looked up from germline, CDR1 is SGHTA and CDR2 is FQGNSA. V lost 2 bases and J 0 bases, leaving 8 bases between the germline ends. The CDR3 is made up of 15 amino acids. The CDR3 DNA reads as TGTGCCAGCAGCTTACAGGGAAGCTCCTACAATGAGCAGTTCTTC. This encodes CASSLQGSSYNEQFF.

This clone was recorded many times. J is TRBJ2-7 and V is TRBV10-3; TRBD1 matches at 11 bases. The germline V gene has CDR1 ENHRY and CDR2 SYGVKD. The CDR3 totals 14 residues. V was pared by 0 bases and J by 12 bases, with 7 bases of the junction left unmatched. The CDR3: CAISESPGTGGSYV. CDR3 sequence (DNA): TGTGCCATCAGTGAGTCCCCCGGGACAGGGGGATCGTACGTC.

The V and J genes are TRBV5-1 and TRBJ1-1; D is uncertain. CDR3 length: 14 residues. Deletions cut 4 bases from V and 1 base from J, with 11 bases between. Germline CDR1 is SGHRS and CDR2 is YFSETQ. The CDR3 sequence: CASSIGHGNTEAFF. CDR3 in DNA: TGCGCCAGCAGCATCGGGCACGGGAACACTGAAGCTTTCTTT.

The J gene is TRBJ2-2, the V gene TRBV7-2; TRBD2 is a possible D gene (6 bases). V lost 3 bases to trimming and J lost 4 bases, with 24 bases between them. The CDR3 totals 19 residues. Per the germline V gene, CDR1 is SGHTA and CDR2 is FQGNSA. CDR3 amino acids: CASSFPEGLQARGTGELFF. CDR3 nucleotide sequence: TGTGCCAGCAGCTTCCCCGAGGGGTTGCAGGCGCGGGGCACCGGGGAGCTGTTTTTT.

This chain connects TRBV10-3 to TRBJ2-2; TRBD1 matches 8 bases. CDR3 size: 15 residues. V shed 5 bases and J 5 bases; nucleotides not matched to a gene: 7. Per germline, CDR1 ENHRY and CDR2 SYGVKD. CDR3 sequence reads: CAISLTGVDTGELFF. CDR3 DNA sequence: TGTGCCATCAGTCTGACAGGGGTTGATACCGGGGAGCTGTTTTTT.

Only a few counts were recorded for this clone. J is TRBJ1-3 and V is TRBV11-3; D gene ambiguous. Germline V gene data show CDR1 as SGHNT and CDR2 as YENEEA. Deletions cut 1 base from V and 2 bases from J, with 6 bases between. This CDR3 is built from 14 residues. CDR3 loop: CASSLGSTGNTIYF. The CDR3 DNA follows: TGTGCCAGCAGCTTAGGCAGCACTGGAAACACCATATATTTT.

This clone was observed a handful of times. CDR3 coding DNA: TGTGCCAGCAGTGTTGGGGGTGACAATGAGCAGTTCTTC. The encoded protein is CASSVGGDNEQFF. V and J are TRBV2 and TRBJ2-1; D possibly matches TRBD1 or TRBD2 (5 bases each). With 4 bases removed from V and 5 bases from J, the gap between germline ends came to 9 bases. Germline assignment: CDR1 SNHLY and CDR2 FYNNEI. The CDR3 sequence is 13 residues long.